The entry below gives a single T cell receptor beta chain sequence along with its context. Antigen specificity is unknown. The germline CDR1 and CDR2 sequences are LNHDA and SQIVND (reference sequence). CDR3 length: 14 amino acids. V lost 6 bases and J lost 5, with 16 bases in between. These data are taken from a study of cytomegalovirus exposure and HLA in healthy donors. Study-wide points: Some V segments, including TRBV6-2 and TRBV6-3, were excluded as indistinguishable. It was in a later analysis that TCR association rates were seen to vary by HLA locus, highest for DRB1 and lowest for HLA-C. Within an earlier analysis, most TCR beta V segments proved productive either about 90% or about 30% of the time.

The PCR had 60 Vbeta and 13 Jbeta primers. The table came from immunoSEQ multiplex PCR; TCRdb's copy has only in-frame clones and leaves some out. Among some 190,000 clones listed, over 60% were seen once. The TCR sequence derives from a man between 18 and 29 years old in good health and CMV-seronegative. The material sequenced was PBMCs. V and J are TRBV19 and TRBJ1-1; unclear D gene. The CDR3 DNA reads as TGTGCCAGTAGAGAAAATCCTAGCAGAACTGAAGCTTTCTTT. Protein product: CASRENPSRTEAFF.